The source of this T cell receptor beta chain is a study of OX40 agonist ivuxolimab in advanced cancers. The table came from immunoSEQ multiplex PCR; TCRdb's copy has only in-frame clones and leaves some out. In the table there are about 38,000 clones, about 90% of which are singletons. The CDR3 contains 13 residues. Germline V gives CDR1 SNHLY, CDR2 FYNNEI. Trimming took 1 base from V and 4 from J, leaving 5 bases between them. The sequenced sample was CD4+ or CD8+ T cells sorted from blood, obtained in a trial of the OX40 agonist ivuxolimab. The TCR was taken from an adult with an advanced solid tumor such as melanoma, head and neck, liver or kidney cancer. The chain carries TRBV2 and TRBJ1-3; D call uncertain. This CDR3 reads CASSEGSGNTIYF. CDR3 bases: TGTGCCAGCAGTGAAGGGTCGGGAAACACCATATATTTT. Looking up the rest from reference TRBV2 and TRBJ1-3 gives the full variable domain: EPEVTQTPSHQVTQMGQEVILRCVPISNHLYFYWYRQILGQKVEFLVSFYNNEISEKSEIFDDQFSVERPDGSNFTLKIRSTKLEDSAMYFCASSEGSGNTIYFGEGSWLTVV.